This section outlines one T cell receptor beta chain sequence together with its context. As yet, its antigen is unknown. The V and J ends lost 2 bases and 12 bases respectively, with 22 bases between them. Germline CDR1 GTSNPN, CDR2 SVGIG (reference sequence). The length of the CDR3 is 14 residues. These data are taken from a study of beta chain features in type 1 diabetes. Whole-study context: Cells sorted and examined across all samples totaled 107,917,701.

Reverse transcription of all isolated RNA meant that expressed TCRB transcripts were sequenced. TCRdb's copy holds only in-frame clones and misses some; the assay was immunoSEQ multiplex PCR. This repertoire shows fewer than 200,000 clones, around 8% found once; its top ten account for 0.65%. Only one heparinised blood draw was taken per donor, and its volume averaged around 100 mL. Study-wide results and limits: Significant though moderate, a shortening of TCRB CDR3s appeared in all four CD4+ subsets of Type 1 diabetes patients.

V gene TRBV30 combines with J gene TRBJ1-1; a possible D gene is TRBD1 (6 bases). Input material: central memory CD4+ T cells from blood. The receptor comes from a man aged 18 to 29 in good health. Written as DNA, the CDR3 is TGTGCCTGGAGTTCCGGGGGGGGCAGGGGTAAATCTTTCTTT. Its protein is CAWSSGGGRGKSFF.